These T cell receptor beta chains were read from a single sample in a study of blood T cell repertoires in COVID-19. TCRdb's table, derived via immunoSEQ multiplex PCR, lists solely in-frame clones and lacks some. The sample includes 270,000 or so clones, roughly nine tenths of them seen just once. The source material was peripheral blood. Receptors were obtained from a woman in her thirties or forties who had recovered from COVID-19. Both conserved end residues are part of each CDR3. Fields, in order: V gene, clone size, D gene, J gene, CDR3 protein, CDR3 DNA. The D gene is left open where the match is weak. Only some rows state a clone size, as once, few, many or a class for expanded clones.

>TRBV10-1|once|.|TRBJ2-7
CASSESGESYEQYF
TGCGCCAGCAGTGAGTCAGGGGAATCCTACGAGCAGTACTTC
>TRBV19|.|TRBD1|TRBJ1-6
CASRDGQVASPLHF
TGTGCCAGTAGGGACGGACAGGTAGCTTCACCCCTCCACTTT
>TRBV19|.|TRBD2|TRBJ2-1
CASSTASGGKVEFF
TGTGCCAGTAGTACGGCTAGCGGGGGGAAGGTGGAGTTCTTC
>TRBV19|.|TRBD1|TRBJ1-1
CASSETGVYTEAFF
TGTGCCAGTAGTGAAACAGGGGTCTACACTGAAGCTTTCTTT
>TRBV2|.|TRBD2|TRBJ2-1
CASSVTSGGWNEQFF
TGTGCCAGCAGTGTGACTAGCGGGGGCTGGAATGAGCAGTTCTTC
>TRBV5-4|.|TRBD2|TRBJ2-2
CASSPGTSGRAGELFF
TGTGCCAGCAGCCCAGGGACTAGCGGGAGGGCCGGGGAGCTGTTTTTT
>TRBV6-5|.|TRBD2|TRBJ2-5
CASSYWPSGQETQYF
TGTGCCAGCAGTTACTGGCCTAGCGGCCAAGAGACCCAGTACTTC
>TRBV28|.|TRBD1|TRBJ1-4
CASSLGTVGEKLFF
TGTGCCAGCAGTTTAGGGACAGTCGGGGAAAAACTGTTTTTT
>TRBV2|.|TRBD2|TRBJ2-4
CASSVVSGRTSF
TGTGCCAGCAGTGTCGTCAGCGGGAGGACGTCCTTC
>TRBV6-4|.|.|TRBJ1-5
CASKGAGQPQHF
TGTGCCAGCAAGGGAGCGGGCCAGCCCCAGCATTTT
>TRBV19|.|TRBD1|TRBJ1-1
CATRMGQGETEAFF
TGTGCCACCCGAATGGGGCAGGGGGAAACTGAAGCTTTCTTT
>TRBV18|.|.|TRBJ1-2
CASSPQTVSYGYTF
TGTGCCAGCTCACCACAGACAGTGAGCTATGGCTACACCTTC
>TRBV10-1|.|TRBD1|TRBJ2-7
CASLLSIGTDSYEQYF
TGCGCCAGCCTCCTATCGATCGGGACAGACTCCTACGAGCAGTACTTC
>TRBV6-2/TRBV6-3|.|.|TRBJ2-2
CASSVSGIRRLVTGELFF
TGTGCCAGCAGCGTTTCAGGGATCCGAAGGCTGGTTACCGGGGAGCTGTTTTTT
>TRBV6-1|once|TRBD1|TRBJ1-2
CASSETGDYGYTF
TGTGCCAGCAGTGAGACAGGGGACTATGGCTACACCTTC
>TRBV6-5|.|.|TRBJ2-2
CASSYGGASTGELFF
TGTGCCAGCAGTTACGGTGGGGCAAGCACCGGGGAGCTGTTTTTT
>TRBV24-1|few|.|TRBJ2-1
CATSEALVAEQFF
TGTGCCACCAGTGAGGCGCTAGTAGCTGAGCAGTTCTTC
>TRBV27|.|.|TRBJ2-7
CASSLIFRGNEQYF
TGTGCCAGCAGTTTAATTTTTCGGGGTAACGAGCAGTACTTC
>TRBV19|.|.|TRBJ1-2
CASTKTDYGYTF
TGTGCCAGTACCAAGACAGATTATGGCTACACCTTC
>TRBV30|.|.|TRBJ2-2
CAWRSGELFF
TGTGCCTGGAGGAGCGGGGAGCTGTTTTTT
>TRBV25-1|.|.|TRBJ1-2
CASSESKGGGYTF
TGTGCCAGCAGTGAATCAAAGGGAGGGGGCTACACCTTC
>TRBV7-9|.|.|TRBJ2-5
CASTEGTYQETQYF
TGTGCCAGCACCGAGGGGACATACCAAGAGACCCAGTACTTC
>TRBV7-3|.|TRBD1|TRBJ2-2
CASSQTGTGPGELFF
TGTGCCAGCAGCCAAACCGGGACAGGGCCCGGGGAGCTGTTTTTT
>TRBV6-1|.|.|TRBJ2-3
CASSESSGTDTQYF
TGTGCCAGCAGTGAAAGCAGCGGCACAGATACGCAGTATTTT
>TRBV5-6|.|TRBD1|TRBJ2-7
CASSSAGTGRSYEQYF
TGTGCCAGCAGCTCGGCAGGGACAGGTCGCTCCTACGAGCAGTACTTC
>TRBV6-6|.|TRBD2|TRBJ2-1
CASSASPWTGGIEQFF
TGTGCCAGCAGCGCTAGCCCGTGGACCGGGGGGATTGAGCAGTTCTTC
>TRBV24-1|.|.|TRBJ1-2
CATSDIDNNYGYTF
TGTGCCACCAGTGACATTGACAATAACTATGGCTACACCTTC
>TRBV4-2|.|TRBD2|TRBJ2-3
CASSHSRLAGGLVTTDTQYF
TGTGCCAGCAGCCACAGTAGGCTAGCGGGGGGCCTAGTTACCACAGATACGCAGTATTTT
>TRBV29-1|.|.|TRBJ1-1
CSVRTPKNTEAFF
TGCAGCGTCAGGACACCTAAGAACACTGAAGCTTTCTTT
>TRBV27|.|TRBD1|TRBJ2-5
CASSGTGTGQETQYF
TGTGCCAGCAGTGGAACCGGGACAGGACAAGAGACCCAGTACTTC
>TRBV2|once|.|TRBJ1-5
CASSDYRDNQPQHF
TGTGCCAGCAGTGACTACAGGGACAATCAGCCCCAGCATTTT
>TRBV5-4|.|.|TRBJ2-2
CASSLDSSGAGELFF
TGTGCCAGCAGCTTGGACAGCTCCGGGGCCGGGGAGCTGTTTTTT
>TRBV20-1|.|TRBD2|TRBJ2-1
CSASGPRAGENSRNEQFF
TGCAGTGCTAGTGGCCCCCGAGCGGGAGAGAATTCTCGCAATGAGCAGTTCTTC
>TRBV18|once|.|TRBJ1-4
CASSPREANEKLFF
TGTGCCAGCTCACCAAGGGAGGCTAATGAAAAACTGTTTTTT
>TRBV7-9|.|TRBD1|TRBJ1-2
CASSPRDRAKAYTF
TGTGCCAGCAGCCCCCGGGACAGGGCAAAAGCCTACACCTTC
>TRBV7-2|.|TRBD1|TRBJ2-7
CASSFTGAHEQYF
TGTGCCAGCAGCTTTACAGGGGCGCACGAGCAGTACTTC
>TRBV24-1|.|.|TRBJ2-5
CATRGGAGETQYF
TGTGCCACCAGAGGGGGGGCCGGGGAGACCCAGTACTTC
>TRBV11-2|.|.|TRBJ1-4
CASSPGQGLGNEKLFF
TGTGCCAGCAGCCCGGGGCAGGGGCTAGGTAATGAAAAACTGTTTTTT
>TRBV7-3|.|.|TRBJ2-5
CASSLRALGRGKETQYF
TGTGCCAGCAGCTTAAGGGCTCTGGGAAGAGGGAAAGAGACCCAGTACTTC
>TRBV4-3|.|.|TRBJ2-2
CASSQEALAGELFF
TGCGCCAGCAGCCAAGAGGCTTTGGCTGGGGAGCTGTTTTTT
>TRBV6-6|.|.|TRBJ1-1
CASSYAEITEAFF
TGTGCCAGCAGTTACGCAGAAATCACTGAAGCTTTCTTT
>TRBV6-5|.|.|TRBJ2-7
CASSLRVQYEQYF
TGTGCCAGCAGTTTGAGGGTACAATACGAGCAGTACTTC
>TRBV13|once|TRBD1|TRBJ1-1
CASSLFGQGLTGTEAFF
TGTGCCAGCAGCTTATTTGGACAGGGGTTAACTGGCACTGAAGCTTTCTTT
>TRBV10-3|.|.|TRBJ2-4
CAIRDSELAKNIQYF
TGTGCCATCAGGGATAGCGAATTAGCCAAAAACATTCAGTACTTC
>TRBV12-3/TRBV12-4|.|TRBD1|TRBJ1-2
CASSLGGDYGYTF
TGTGCCAGCAGTCTAGGGGGCGACTATGGCTACACCTTC
>TRBV7-2|.|.|TRBJ1-3
CASSLNPGDSGNTIYF
TGTGCCAGCAGCTTAAATCCAGGGGACTCTGGAAACACCATATATTTT
>TRBV9|.|.|TRBJ2-1
CASSFGHLTLYNEQFF
TGTGCCAGCAGCTTCGGACACCTAACCCTTTACAATGAGCAGTTCTTC
>TRBV9|.|TRBD2|TRBJ2-5
CASSAGTSGETQYF
TGTGCCAGCAGCGCCGGGACTAGCGGAGAGACCCAGTACTTC
>TRBV7-8|.|.|TRBJ1-6
CASSRASRGGSPLHF
TGTGCCAGCAGCCGAGCATCCCGAGGGGGTTCACCCCTCCACTTT
>TRBV7-9|.|TRBD1|TRBJ1-1
CASSLTGQGTEAFF
TGTGCCAGCAGCTTAACAGGACAGGGCACTGAAGCTTTCTTT
>TRBV19|once|.|TRBJ1-2
CAASLHRDYGYTF
TGTGCCGCGTCCCTCCACAGGGACTATGGCTACACCTTC
>TRBV7-2|.|.|TRBJ2-2
CASSLVGAGGELFF
TGTGCCAGCAGCTTAGTGGGGGCGGGCGGGGAGCTGTTTTTT
>TRBV5-5|once|.|TRBJ2-5
CASSLSGLQETQYF
TGTGCCAGCAGCCTTTCGGGACTGCAAGAGACCCAGTACTTC
>TRBV2|.|TRBD1|TRBJ2-3
CASSWGQPSTDTQYF
TGTGCCAGCAGTTGGGGACAGCCTAGCACAGATACGCAGTATTTT